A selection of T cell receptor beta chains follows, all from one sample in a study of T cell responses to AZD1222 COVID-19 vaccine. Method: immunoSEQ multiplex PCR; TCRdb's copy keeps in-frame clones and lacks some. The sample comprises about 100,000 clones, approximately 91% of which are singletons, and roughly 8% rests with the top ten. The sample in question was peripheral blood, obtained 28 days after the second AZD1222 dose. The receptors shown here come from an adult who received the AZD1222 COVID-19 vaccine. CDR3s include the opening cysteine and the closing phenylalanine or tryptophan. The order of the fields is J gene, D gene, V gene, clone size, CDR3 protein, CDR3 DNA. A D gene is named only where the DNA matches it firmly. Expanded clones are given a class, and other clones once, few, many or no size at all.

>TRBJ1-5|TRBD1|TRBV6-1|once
CASSARLGQAGDNQPQHF
TGTGCCAGCAGTGCCCGCTTAGGACAGGCAGGAGATAATCAGCCCCAGCATTTT
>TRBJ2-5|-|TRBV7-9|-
CASSLAGETQYF
TGTGCCAGCAGCTTAGCAGGGGAGACCCAGTACTTC
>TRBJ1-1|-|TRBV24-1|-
CATSDRMNTEAFF
TGTGCCACCAGTGACAGAATGAACACTGAAGCTTTCTTT
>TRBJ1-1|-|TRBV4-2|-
CASSQEPGVTEAFF
TGTGCCAGCAGCCAAGAACCAGGGGTCACTGAAGCTTTCTTT
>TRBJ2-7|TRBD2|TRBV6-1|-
CASSEAVAGGTFTYEQYF
TGTGCCAGCAGTGAAGCAGTAGCGGGAGGTACTTTCACCTACGAGCAGTACTTC
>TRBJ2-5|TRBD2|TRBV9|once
CASSPRTSGETQYF
TGTGCCAGCAGCCCCAGGACTAGCGGAGAGACCCAGTACTTC
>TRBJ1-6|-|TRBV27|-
CASATGTYNSPLHF
TGTGCCAGCGCCACAGGGACCTATAATTCACCCCTCCACTTT
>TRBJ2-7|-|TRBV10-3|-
CAISEQRYEQYF
TGTGCCATCAGTGAGCAACGGTACGAGCAGTACTTC
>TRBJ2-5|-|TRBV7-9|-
CASSQETQYF
TGTGCCAGCAGCCAAGAGACCCAGTACTTC
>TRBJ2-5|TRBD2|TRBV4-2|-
CASSQARQGRTSGRFETQYF
TGTGCCAGCAGCCAAGCTCGTCAGGGAAGGACTAGCGGGAGATTTGAGACCCAGTACTTC
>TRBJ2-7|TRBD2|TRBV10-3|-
CAIRELAGESYEQYF
TGTGCCATCAGGGAACTAGCGGGTGAATCCTACGAGCAGTACTTC
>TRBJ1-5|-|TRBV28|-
CASSLEVQPQHF
TGTGCCAGCAGTTTAGAGGTTCAGCCCCAGCATTTT
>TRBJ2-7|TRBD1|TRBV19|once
CASSILGQGNYEQYF
TGTGCCAGTAGTATCCTCGGACAGGGTAACTACGAGCAGTACTTC
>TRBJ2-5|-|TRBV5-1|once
CASSQTLGSGETQYF
TGCGCCAGCAGCCAAACTCTGGGTAGTGGAGAGACCCAGTACTTC
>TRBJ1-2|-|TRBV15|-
CATSRLPTVGYTF
TGTGCCACCAGCAGACTGCCGACCGTTGGCTACACCTTC
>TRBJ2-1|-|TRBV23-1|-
CASSPKPPSGHNEQFF
TGCGCCAGCAGTCCCAAACCCCCTTCCGGACACAATGAGCAGTTCTTC
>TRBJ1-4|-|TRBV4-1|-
CASSLFIPEKLFF
TGCGCCAGCAGCCTCTTCATCCCCGAAAAACTGTTTTTT
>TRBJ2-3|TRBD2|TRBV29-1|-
CSVGTSGSSDTQYF
TGCAGCGTTGGGACTAGCGGGAGTTCAGATACGCAGTATTTT